This T cell receptor (beta chain) was sequenced during a study of CD8 T cells in ankylosing spondylitis. Findings and caveats of the study: Matched ankylosing spondylitis synovial fluid reportedly showed significant enrichment of disease-linked clones. Characteristic of ankylosing spondylitis blood, it appeared, was a TCR beta motif comprising about 8 highly homologous variants.

The CDR3 sequence is 16 residues long. After removal of 2 bases from V and 1 base from J, the junction contained 1 base not matched to a gene. From germline, CDR1 is KGHSY and CDR2 FQNENV. Each CDR3 protein is one row after TCRdb ran MiXCR on the 5' RACE reads. The table shows 150,000 to 200,000 distinct CDR3 sequences, with roughly 13% occurring only once. This clonotype has ten or more counts. Its specificity is unknown. The clonotype originates from a female donor with ankylosing spondylitis or in good health (not recorded which). Material for sequencing was blood, either unsorted or a sorted T cell fraction (not recorded which). The V gene is TRBV16, the J gene TRBJ2-1, with 11 bases aligning to TRBD2. CDR3 nucleotides: TGTGCCAGCAGCCAAGGGACTAGCGGTTCCTACAATGAGCAGTTCTTC. It is translated as CASSQGTSGSYNEQFF.